This T cell receptor (beta chain) was found in a study of T cell changes during pregnancy in multiple sclerosis. The assay was immunoSEQ multiplex PCR, and TCRdb's table has in-frame clones only and misses some. The sample carries some 94,000 clones, 92% recorded once. The receptor's source is a female donor with multiple sclerosis, enrolled in a pregnancy study. The material sequenced was peripheral blood, taken in the first trimester of pregnancy.

DNA of the CDR3: TGCGCCAGCAGCCAAGATCCCCGAGGGGGCTCCTACAATGAGCAGTTCTTC. This sequence encodes CASSQDPRGGSYNEQFF. The V and J genes are TRBV4-1 and TRBJ2-1; tentatively, D is TRBD1 (6 bases). V lost 0 bases, J lost 0 bases, and 12 bases lay in between. The CDR3 contains 17 residues. Germline loops: CDR1 MGHRA, CDR2 YSYEKL.